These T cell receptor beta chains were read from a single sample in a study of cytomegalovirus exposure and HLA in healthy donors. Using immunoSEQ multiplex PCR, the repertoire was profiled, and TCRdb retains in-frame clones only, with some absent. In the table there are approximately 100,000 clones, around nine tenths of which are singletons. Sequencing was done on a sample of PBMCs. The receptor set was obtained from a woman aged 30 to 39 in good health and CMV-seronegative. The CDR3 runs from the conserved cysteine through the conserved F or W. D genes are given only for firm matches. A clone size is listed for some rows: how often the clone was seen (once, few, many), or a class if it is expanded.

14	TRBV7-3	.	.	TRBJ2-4	CASSRGGTKNIQYF	TGTGCCAGCAGCAGGGGAGGAACCAAAAACATTCAGTACTTC
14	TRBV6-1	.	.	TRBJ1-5	CASSERLRGQPQHF	TGTGCCAGCAGTGAAAGGCTACGGGGTCAGCCCCAGCATTTT
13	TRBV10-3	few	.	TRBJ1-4	CATQELTNEKLFF	TGTGCCACCCAAGAACTCACTAATGAAAAACTGTTTTTT
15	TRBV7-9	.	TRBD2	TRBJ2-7	CASSLAGEKSYEQYF	TGTGCCAGCAGCCTAGCGGGAGAGAAGTCCTACGAGCAGTACTTC
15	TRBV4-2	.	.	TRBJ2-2	CASSQGDTNTGELFF	TGTGCCAGCAGCCAGGGGGACACTAACACCGGGGAGCTGTTTTTT
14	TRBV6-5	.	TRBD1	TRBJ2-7	CASSYRDRPYEQYF	TGTGCCAGCAGTTACCGGGACAGGCCCTACGAGCAGTACTTC
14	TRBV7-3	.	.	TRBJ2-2	CASSASQGPGELFF	TGTGCCAGCAGCGCCTCCCAGGGCCCCGGGGAGCTGTTTTTT
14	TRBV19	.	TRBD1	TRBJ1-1	CASREHRDRPAAFF	TGTGCCAGTAGGGAACACCGGGACAGGCCTGCAGCTTTCTTT
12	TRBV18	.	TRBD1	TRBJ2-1	CASSLRGLGQFF	TGTGCCAGCTCCCTCAGGGGGCTGGGGCAGTTCTTC
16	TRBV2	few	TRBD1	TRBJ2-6	CASSSDREAGANVLTF	TGTGCCAGCAGCTCTGACAGGGAAGCTGGGGCCAACGTCCTGACTTTC
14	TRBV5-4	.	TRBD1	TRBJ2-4	CASSRQGAKNIQYF	TGTGCCAGCAGCCGACAGGGGGCCAAAAACATTCAGTACTTC
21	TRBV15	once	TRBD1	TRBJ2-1	CATSRDASRTGFWSAYNEQFF	TGTGCCACCAGCAGAGATGCCTCGAGGACAGGGTTCTGGAGCGCCTACAATGAGCAGTTCTTC
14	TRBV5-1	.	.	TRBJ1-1	CASSLGLSYTEAFF	TGCGCCAGCAGCTTGGGACTCAGCTACACTGAAGCTTTCTTT
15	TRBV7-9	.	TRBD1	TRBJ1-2	CASSAPGQGFSGYTF	TGTGCCAGCAGCGCCCCGGGACAGGGGTTTTCTGGCTACACCTTC
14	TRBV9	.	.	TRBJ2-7	CASSEHRSSYEQYF	TGTGCCAGCAGCGAACACAGGAGCTCCTACGAGCAGTACTTC